This T cell receptor beta chain originates from a study of T cells after yellow fever vaccination. About the study: Some fractions had low cell numbers, and these were prepared with SMART-Seq v4 Ultra Low Input.

The sample holds a few counts of this clonotype. As yet, its antigen is unknown. This CDR3 spans 12 amino acids. V lost 8 bases to trimming and J lost 10 bases, with 16 bases between them. Germline CDR1 and CDR2: MNHNY and SVGAGI (reference sequence). TCRdb itself ran the 5' RACE reads through MiXCR, one entry per CDR3 protein. The profile shows under 550,000 distinct CDR3 sequences, less than 25% of them singletons. Whole-study results and caveats: After the booster, 95% to 98% of CD4 and 75% to 90% of CD8 primary-response clones were re-detected. Secondary responses were weaker yet peaked faster, day 5 versus 15. Researchers noted that a small share of clonotypes showed up in both CD4 and CD8 compartments.

The clonotype was recovered from a man aged 18 to 29 who received the YFV17D yellow fever vaccine. The chain combines TRBV6-6 with TRBJ2-3, with D possibly being TRBD2 (5 bases). The sequences come from PBMCs, collected less than 25 days after the first yellow fever vaccination. The CDR3 reads CASRAEGPAQYF. CDR3 bases: TGTGCCAGCCGGGCTGAGGGCCCTGCGCAGTATTTT.